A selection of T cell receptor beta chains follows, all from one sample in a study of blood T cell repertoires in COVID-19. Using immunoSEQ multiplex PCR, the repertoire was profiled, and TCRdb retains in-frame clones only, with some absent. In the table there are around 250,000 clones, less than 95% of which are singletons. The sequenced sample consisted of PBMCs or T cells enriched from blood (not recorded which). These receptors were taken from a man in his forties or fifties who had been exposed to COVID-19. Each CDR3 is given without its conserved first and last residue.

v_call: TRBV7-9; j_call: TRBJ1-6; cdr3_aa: ASSSGGPLH
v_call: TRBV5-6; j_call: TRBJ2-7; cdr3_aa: ASNPGGYGGRYEQY
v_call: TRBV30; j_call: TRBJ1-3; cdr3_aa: AWSRTGDSGNTIY
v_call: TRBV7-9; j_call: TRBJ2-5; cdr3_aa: ASSWASGQETQY
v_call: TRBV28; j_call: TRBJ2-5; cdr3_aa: ASSRQVPLQETQY
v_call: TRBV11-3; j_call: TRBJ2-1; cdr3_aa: ASSVTWDRAVNEQF
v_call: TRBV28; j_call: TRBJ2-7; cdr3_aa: ASRSRIRFA
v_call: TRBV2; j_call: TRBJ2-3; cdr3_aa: ASTERWTGNADTQY
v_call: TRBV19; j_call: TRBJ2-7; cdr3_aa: ASSTGGRTYEQY
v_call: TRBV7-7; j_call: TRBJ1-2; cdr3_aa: ASSLDYGRAIFYGYT
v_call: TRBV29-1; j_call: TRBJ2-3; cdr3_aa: SVVIPGQDPDTQY
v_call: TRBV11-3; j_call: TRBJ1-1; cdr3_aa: ASSRGGGTEAF
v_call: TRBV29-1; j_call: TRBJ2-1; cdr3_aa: SVGTSGDYNEQF
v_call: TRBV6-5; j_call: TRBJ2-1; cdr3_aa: ASSYSRGSGNNEQF
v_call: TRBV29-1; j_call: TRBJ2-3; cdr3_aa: SARISSTDTQY
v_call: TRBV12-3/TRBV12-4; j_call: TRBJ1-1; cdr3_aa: ASSITGGTEAF
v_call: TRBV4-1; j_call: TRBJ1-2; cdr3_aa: ASSPRGRGNYGYT
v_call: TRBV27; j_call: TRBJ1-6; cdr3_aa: ASSLSTGGSPLH
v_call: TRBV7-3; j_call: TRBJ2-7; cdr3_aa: ASSAQPGTGYDEQY
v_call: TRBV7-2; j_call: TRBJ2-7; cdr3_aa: ASSIAGAHEQY
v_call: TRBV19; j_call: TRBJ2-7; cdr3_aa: ASSRTGTKPSYEQY
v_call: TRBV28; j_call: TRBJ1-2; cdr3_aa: ASTTDRVNYGYT
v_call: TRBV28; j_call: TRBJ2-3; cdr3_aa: ASKQGWGHTDTQY
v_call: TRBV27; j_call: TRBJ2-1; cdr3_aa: ASSLTSGAFAEQF
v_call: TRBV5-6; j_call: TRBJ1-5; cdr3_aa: ASSRQGNQPQH
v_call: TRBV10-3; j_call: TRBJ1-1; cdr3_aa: AINLQGKGTEAF
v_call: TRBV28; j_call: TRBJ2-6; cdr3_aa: ASSFAQQSGANVLT
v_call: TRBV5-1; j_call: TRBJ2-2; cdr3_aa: ASSLDTTSGIGGELF
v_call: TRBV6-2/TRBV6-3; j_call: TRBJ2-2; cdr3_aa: ASIPRPGQVILGYTGELF
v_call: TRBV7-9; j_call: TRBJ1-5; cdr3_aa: ASSSYDGGNQPQH
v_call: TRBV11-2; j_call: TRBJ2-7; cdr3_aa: ASSLSLGEYQKY
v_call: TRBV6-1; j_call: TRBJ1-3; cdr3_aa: ASSVGLGQGSGNTIY
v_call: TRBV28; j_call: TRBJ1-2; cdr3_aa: ASSLQRLRDRGQNYGYT
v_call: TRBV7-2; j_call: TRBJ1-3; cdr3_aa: ASSLNPGSGNTIY
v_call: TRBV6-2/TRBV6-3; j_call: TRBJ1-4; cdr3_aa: ASSSPTPGEKLF
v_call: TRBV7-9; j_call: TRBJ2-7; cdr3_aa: ASINDIEQY
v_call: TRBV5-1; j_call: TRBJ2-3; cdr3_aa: ASSFLTSVTDTQY